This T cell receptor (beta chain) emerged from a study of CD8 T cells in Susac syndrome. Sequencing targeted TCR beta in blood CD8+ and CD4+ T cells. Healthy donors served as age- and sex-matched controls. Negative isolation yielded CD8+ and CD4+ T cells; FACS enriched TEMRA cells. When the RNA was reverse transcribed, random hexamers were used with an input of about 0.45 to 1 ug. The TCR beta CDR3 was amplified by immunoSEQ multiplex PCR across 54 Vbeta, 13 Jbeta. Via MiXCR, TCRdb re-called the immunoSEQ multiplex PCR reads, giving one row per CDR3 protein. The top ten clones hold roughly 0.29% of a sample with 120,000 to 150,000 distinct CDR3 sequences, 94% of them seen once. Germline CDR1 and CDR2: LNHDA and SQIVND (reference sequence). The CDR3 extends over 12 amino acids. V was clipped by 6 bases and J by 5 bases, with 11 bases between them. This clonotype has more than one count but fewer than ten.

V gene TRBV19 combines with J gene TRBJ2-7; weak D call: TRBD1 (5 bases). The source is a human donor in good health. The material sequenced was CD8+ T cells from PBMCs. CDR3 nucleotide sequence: TGTGCCAGTAGCTGGGGCAGCCACGAGCAGTACTTC. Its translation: CASSWGSHEQYF.